Shown below are 12 T cell receptor beta chains from a single sample sequenced in a study of CD4 and CD8 cells across lung adenocarcinoma regions. MiXCR, applied by TCRdb to the PCR reads, yields one record per CDR3 protein. The sample yields about 25,000 distinct CDR3 sequences, about 50% seen once. What was sequenced was CD8+ T cells from the center of a lung tumor. Every receptor here comes from a male donor with lung adenocarcinoma. The CD4 and CD8 labels of this study may be unreliable.

The chain is built from TRBV6-1 and TRBJ1-2, with D possibly matching TRBD1 (6 bases). The CDR3 extends over 12 amino acids. Germline V CDR1 and CDR2: MNHNS, SASEGT. V was clipped by 6 bases and J by 8 bases, with 13 bases between them. CDR3: CASRTGQNGYTF. The DNA for the CDR3 is TGTGCCAGCAGAACAGGACAGAACGGCTACACCTTC.

The genes are TRBV5-1 and TRBJ2-1; 7 nucleotides line up with TRBD2. The germline V gene has CDR1 SGHRS and CDR2 YFSETQ. The CDR3 spans 14 residues. The V gene end was trimmed by 5 bases and the J gene end by 6 bases; junction bases not matched to a gene: 8. CDR3 nucleotide sequence: TGCGCCAGCAGTACCGGGACTATGCCCAATGAGCAGTTCTTC. Amino acid sequence: CASSTGTMPNEQFF. The variable domain in full, with the rest retrieved from reference TRBV5-1 and TRBJ2-1, is KAGVTQTPRYLIKTRGQQVTLSCSPISGHRSVSWYQQTPGQGLQFLFEYFSETQRNKGNFPGRFSGRQFSNSRSEMNVSTLELGDSALYLCASSTGTMPNEQFFGPGTRLTVL.

V gene TRBV6-1 combines with J gene TRBJ2-3; TRBD2 matches 8 bases. V was clipped by 6 bases and J by 5 bases; unmatched bases: 7. Germline V gene sequence: CDR1 MNHNS, CDR2 SASEGT. The CDR3 is 14 amino acids. The CDR3 nucleotides read TGTGCCAGCAGGGGAGCGGGAGTGAGAGATACGCAGTATTTT. The encoded protein is CASRGAGVRDTQYF.

The CDR3 DNA is TGTGCCAGCACCGGGAAGGCTTCAAGTCGAAATGAGCAGTTCTTC. Translation gives CASTGKASSRNEQFF. The V gene is TRBV7-2, the J gene TRBJ2-1; perhaps TRBD2 as D (5 bases). The germline gives CDR1 SGHTA, CDR2 FQGNSA. Trimming left V 7 bases short and J 7 bases short, with 20 bases between. This CDR3 is 15 amino acids long.

The rearrangement uses TRBV3-1 and TRBJ1-1; 9 bases agree with TRBD1. With V trimmed by 5 bases and J by 10 bases, 2 bases remained unmatched. Germline CDR1 and CDR2: LGHDT and YNNKEL (reference sequence). CDR3 length: 11 amino acids. The CDR3: CASSGTGRAFF. CDR3 coding DNA: TGTGCCAGCAGCGGGACAGGGAGAGCTTTCTTT.

This clonotype was observed many times. The rearrangement links TRBV4-2 to TRBJ2-1, with TRBD1 identical over 9 bases. There are 14 residues in the CDR3. Germline values: CDR1 LGHNA, CDR2 YNFKEQ. V trimming: 1 base; J trimming: 5 bases; junction bases outside the gene matches: 0. CDR3 DNA sequence: TGTGCCAGCAGCCAAGGGGACAGGGACAATGAGCAGTTCTTC. This translates into CASSQGDRDNEQFF.

This clonotype appeared many times. The rearrangement links TRBV4-1 to TRBJ2-4, with D perhaps being TRBD1 or TRBD2 (5 bases each). Trimming left V 0 bases short and J 13 bases short, with 10 bases between. CDR3 length: 12 residues. CDR1 MGHRA and CDR2 YSYEKL come from the germline V gene. The CDR3 protein is CASSQEGTKQYF. The CDR3 DNA sequence: TGCGCCAGCAGCCAAGAAGGGACGAAACAGTACTTC.

This clonotype was counted ten times or more. The chain has TRBV5-1 and TRBJ2-5; 13 nucleotides agree with TRBD2. The germline V gene encodes CDR1 SGHRS and CDR2 YFSETQ. V shed 2 bases and J 1 base; nucleotides not matched to a gene: 2. This CDR3 has 16 amino acids. As DNA, the CDR3 is TGCGCCAGCAGCTTCGGACTAGCGGGAGCCCAAGAGACCCAGTACTTC. It encodes CASSFGLAGAQETQYF.

At least ten counts were recorded for this clonotype. The chain recombines TRBV7-2 with TRBJ1-5; tentative D call: TRBD1 (5 bases). CDR1 SGHTA and CDR2 FQGNSA come from the germline V gene. This CDR3 is built from 15 residues. The V end was cut by 1 base, the J end by 2 bases, with 9 bases between. CDR3 residues: CASSLGGGRNQPQHF. CDR3 coding DNA: TGTGCCAGCAGCTTAGGGGGGGGTCGCAATCAGCCCCAGCATTTT. Based on the CDR3 plus reference TRBV7-2 and TRBJ1-5, the full variable domain is GAGVSQSPSNKVTEKGKDVELRCDPISGHTALYWYRQSLGQGLEFLIYFQGNSAPDKSGLPSDRFSAERTGGSVSTLTIQRTQQEDSAVYLCASSLGGGRNQPQHFGDGTRLSIL.

The chain is built from TRBV6-1 and TRBJ1-1, with TRBD1 as a possible D gene (6 bases). Trimming took off 3 bases at V and 5 bases at J, with 13 bases between the two ends. This CDR3 contains 14 residues. In germline, CDR1 is MNHNS, CDR2 SASEGT. The CDR3 reads CASSDEGGRTEAFF. The CDR3 nucleotides read TGTGCCAGCAGTGATGAGGGGGGAAGGACTGAAGCTTTCTTT.

The CDR3 is CASRGGGSGVDTDTQYF. CDR3 DNA sequence: TGTGCCAGCAGGGGGGGGGGGTCGGGGGTGGACACCGATACGCAGTATTTT. V gene TRBV6-1 combines with J gene TRBJ2-3; 7 positions agree with TRBD2. CDR3 size: 17 residues. The V gene's germline CDR1 is MNHNS and CDR2 SASEGT. V shed 6 bases and J 6 bases; nucleotides not matched to a gene: 18.

In its sample, this clonotype was seen a few times. The rearrangement uses TRBV3-1 and TRBJ2-5; 8 bases fit TRBD2. Unmatched junction bases numbered 5, after V lost 0 bases and J lost 11 bases. CDR1 LGHDT and CDR2 YNNKEL come from the germline V gene (reference sequence). The CDR3 extends over 13 amino acids. CDR3 region: CASSQDPAGEQYF. The CDR3 nucleotides are TGTGCCAGCAGCCAAGATCCAGCGGGAGAGCAGTACTTC.